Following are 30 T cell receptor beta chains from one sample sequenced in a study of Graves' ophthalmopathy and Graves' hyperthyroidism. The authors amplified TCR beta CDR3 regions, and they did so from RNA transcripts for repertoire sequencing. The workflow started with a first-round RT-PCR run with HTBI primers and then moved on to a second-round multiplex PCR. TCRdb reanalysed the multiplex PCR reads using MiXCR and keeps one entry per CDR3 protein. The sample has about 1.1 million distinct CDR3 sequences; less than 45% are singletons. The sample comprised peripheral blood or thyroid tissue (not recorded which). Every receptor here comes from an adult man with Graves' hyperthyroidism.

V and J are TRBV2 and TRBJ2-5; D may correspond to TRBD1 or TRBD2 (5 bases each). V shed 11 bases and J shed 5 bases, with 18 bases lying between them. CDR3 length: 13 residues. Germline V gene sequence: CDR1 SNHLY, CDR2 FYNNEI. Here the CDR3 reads CASLGAGLETQYF. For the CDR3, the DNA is TGTGCCTCACTCGGGGCAGGGTTGGAGACCCAGTACTTC. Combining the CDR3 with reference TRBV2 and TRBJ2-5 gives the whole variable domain EPEVTQTPSHQVTQMGQEVILRCVPISNHLYFYWYRQILGQKVEFLVSFYNNEISEKSEIFDDQFSVERPDGSNFTLKIRSTKLEDSAMYFCASLGAGLETQYFGPGTRLLVL.

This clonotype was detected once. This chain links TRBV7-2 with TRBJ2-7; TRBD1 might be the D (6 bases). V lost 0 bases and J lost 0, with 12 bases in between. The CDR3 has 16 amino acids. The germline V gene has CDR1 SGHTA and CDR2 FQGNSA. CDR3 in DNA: TGTGCCAGCAGCTTAGCAGGGGGATCTTCCTCCTACGAGCAGTACTTC. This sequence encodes CASSLAGGSSSYEQYF.

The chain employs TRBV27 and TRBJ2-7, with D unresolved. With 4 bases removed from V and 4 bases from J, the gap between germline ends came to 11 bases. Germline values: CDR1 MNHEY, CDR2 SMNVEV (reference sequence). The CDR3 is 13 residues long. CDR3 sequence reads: CASSYLGGYEQYF. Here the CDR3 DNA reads TGTGCCAGCAGTTATCTGGGTGGTTACGAGCAGTACTTC.

CDR3 in amino acids: CASSHRDRNSPLHF. In DNA, the CDR3 is TGTGCCAGCAGCCACCGGGACAGGAATTCACCCCTCCACTTT. This sequence joins TRBV14 and TRBJ1-6; TRBD1 agrees at 8 bases. Trimming removed 3 bases from V and 7 bases from J; junction bases left unmatched: 2. This CDR3 is 14 amino acids long. The germline gives CDR1 SGHDN, CDR2 FVKESK. Looking up the rest from reference TRBV14 and TRBJ1-6 gives the full variable domain: EAGVTQFPSHSVIEKGQTVTLRCDPISGHDNLYWYRRVMGKEIKFLLHFVKESKQDESGMPNNRFLAERTGGTYSTLKVQPAELEDSGVYFCASSHRDRNSPLHFGNGTRLTVT.

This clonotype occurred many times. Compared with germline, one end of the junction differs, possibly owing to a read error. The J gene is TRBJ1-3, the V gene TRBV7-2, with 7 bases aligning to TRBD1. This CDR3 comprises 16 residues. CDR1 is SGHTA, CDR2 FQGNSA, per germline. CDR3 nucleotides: TGTGCCAGCAGCTTGTTCGGGACAGACAAGGGAAACCCCATATATTTT. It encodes CASSLFGTDKGNPIYF.

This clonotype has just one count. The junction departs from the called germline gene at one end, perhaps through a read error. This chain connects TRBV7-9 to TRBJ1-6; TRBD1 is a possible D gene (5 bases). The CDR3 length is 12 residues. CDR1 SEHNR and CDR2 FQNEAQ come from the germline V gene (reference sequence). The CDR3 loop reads CASSSEGSNLYF. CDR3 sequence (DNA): TGTGCCAGCAGCTCGGAGGGGTCAAACCTCTACTTT.

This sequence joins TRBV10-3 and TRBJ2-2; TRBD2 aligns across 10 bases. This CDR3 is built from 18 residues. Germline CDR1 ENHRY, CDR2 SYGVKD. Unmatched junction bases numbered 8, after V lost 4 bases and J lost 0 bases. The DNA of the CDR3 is TGTGCCATCAGTGGTGTAGGTCTAGCGGGAGCGAACACCGGGGAGCTGTTTTTT. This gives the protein CAISGVGLAGANTGELFF.

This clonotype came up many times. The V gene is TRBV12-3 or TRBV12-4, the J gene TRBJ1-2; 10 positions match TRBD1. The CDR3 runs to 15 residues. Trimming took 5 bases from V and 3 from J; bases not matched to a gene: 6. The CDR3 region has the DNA TGTGCCAGCAGTATTAGACAGGGGGCCCACTATGGCTACACCTTC. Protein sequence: CASSIRQGAHYGYTF.

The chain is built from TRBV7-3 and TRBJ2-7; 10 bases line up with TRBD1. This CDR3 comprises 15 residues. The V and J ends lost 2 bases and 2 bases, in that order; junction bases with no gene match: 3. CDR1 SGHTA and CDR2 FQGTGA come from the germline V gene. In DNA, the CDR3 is TGTGCCAGCAGCTTAGGACAGGGGGTACCCTACGAGCAGTACTTC. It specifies CASSLGQGVPYEQYF.

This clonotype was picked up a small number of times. This chain's CDR3 is CASSLMWRGNTEAFF. In DNA, the CDR3 is TGCGCCAGCAGCTTGATGTGGAGGGGCAACACTGAAGCTTTCTTT. This chain connects TRBV5-1 to TRBJ1-1; weak D call: TRBD1 (5 bases). Trimming pared 1 base from V and 2 bases from J, leaving 12 bases between. The CDR3 length is 15 residues. CDR1 is SGHRS, CDR2 YFSETQ, per germline.

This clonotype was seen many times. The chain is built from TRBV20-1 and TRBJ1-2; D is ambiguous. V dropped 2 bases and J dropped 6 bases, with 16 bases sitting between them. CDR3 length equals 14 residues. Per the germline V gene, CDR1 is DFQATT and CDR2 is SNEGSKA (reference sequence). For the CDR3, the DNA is TGCAGTGCTAGATCCTTGACGGGTTTGAATGGCTACACCTTC. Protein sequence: CSARSLTGLNGYTF.

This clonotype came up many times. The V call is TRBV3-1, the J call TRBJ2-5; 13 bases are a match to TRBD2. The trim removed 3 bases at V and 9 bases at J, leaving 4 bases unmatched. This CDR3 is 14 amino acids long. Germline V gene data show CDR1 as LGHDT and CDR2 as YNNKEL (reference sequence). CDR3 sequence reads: CASSQGLAGMAQYF. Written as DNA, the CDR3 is TGTGCCAGCAGCCAGGGACTAGCGGGAATGGCCCAGTACTTC.

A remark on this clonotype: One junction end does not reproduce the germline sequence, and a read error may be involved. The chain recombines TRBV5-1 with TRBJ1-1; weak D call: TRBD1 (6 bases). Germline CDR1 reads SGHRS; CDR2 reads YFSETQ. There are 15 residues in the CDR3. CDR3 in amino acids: CASSDPRGGYTEAFF. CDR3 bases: TGCGCCAGCAGCGACCCCAGGGGCGGGTACACTGAAGCCTTCTTT. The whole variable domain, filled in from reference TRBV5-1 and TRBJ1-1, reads KAGVTQTPRYLIKTRGQQVTLSCSPISGHRSVSWYQQTPGQGLQFLFEYFSETQRNKGNFPGRFSGRQFSNSRSEMNVSTLELGDSALYLCASSDPRGGYTEAFFGQGTRLTVV.

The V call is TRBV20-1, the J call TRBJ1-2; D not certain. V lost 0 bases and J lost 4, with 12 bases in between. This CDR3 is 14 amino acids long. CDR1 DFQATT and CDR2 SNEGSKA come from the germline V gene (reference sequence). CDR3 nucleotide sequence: TGCAGTGCTAGAGATCTTCAGGTGCTCTATGGCTACACCTTC. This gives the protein CSARDLQVLYGYTF.

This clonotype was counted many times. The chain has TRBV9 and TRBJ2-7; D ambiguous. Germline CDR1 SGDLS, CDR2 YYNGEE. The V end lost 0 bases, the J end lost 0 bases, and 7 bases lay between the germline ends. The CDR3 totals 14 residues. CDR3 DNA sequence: TGTGCCAGCAGCGTAGCCAGTAGCTCCTACGAGCAGTACTTC. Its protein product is CASSVASSSYEQYF.

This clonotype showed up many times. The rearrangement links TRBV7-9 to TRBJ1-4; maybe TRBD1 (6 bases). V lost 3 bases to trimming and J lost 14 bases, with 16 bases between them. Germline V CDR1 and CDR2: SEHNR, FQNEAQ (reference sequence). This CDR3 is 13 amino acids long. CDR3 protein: CASSLAGAARLFF. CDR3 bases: TGTGCCAGCAGCTTGGCAGGGGCCGCGCGCCTGTTTTTT.

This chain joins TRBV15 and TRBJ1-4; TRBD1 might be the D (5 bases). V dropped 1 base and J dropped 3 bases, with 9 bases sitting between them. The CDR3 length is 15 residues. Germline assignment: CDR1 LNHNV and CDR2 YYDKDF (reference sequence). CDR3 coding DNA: TGTGCCACCAGCAGAGTTGGGGCTTCTAATGAAAAACTGTTTTTT. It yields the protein CATSRVGASNEKLFF.

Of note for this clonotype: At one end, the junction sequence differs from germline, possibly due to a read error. The CDR3 loop reads CASSYSGLAGFEQYF. The CDR3 DNA reads as TGTGCCAGCAGTTACTCGGGACTAGCGGGATTCGAGCAGTACTTC. The J gene is TRBJ2-7, the V gene TRBV10-3; 13 nucleotides match TRBD2. The CDR3 sequence is 15 residues long. CDR1 and CDR2 from the germline V gene are ENHRY and SYGVKD.

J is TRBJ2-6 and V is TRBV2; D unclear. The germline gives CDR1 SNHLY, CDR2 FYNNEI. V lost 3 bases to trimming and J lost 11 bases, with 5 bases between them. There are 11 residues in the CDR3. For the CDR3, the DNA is TGTGCCAGCAGTGAGGCACACGTCCTGACTTTC. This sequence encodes CASSEAHVLTF.

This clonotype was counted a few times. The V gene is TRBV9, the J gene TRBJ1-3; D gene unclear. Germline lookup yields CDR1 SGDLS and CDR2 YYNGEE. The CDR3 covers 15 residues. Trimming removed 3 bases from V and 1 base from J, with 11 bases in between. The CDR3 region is CASSEMGGSGNTIYF. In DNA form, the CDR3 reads TGTGCCAGCAGCGAAATGGGAGGTTCTGGAAACACCATATATTTT.

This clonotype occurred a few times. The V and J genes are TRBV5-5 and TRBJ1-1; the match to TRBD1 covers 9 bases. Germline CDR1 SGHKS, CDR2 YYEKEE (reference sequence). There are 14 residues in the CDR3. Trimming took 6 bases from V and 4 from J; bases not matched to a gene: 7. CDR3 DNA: TGTGCCAGCAACAGAAACAGGGGGCCCACTGAAGCTTTCTTT. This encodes CASNRNRGPTEAFF.

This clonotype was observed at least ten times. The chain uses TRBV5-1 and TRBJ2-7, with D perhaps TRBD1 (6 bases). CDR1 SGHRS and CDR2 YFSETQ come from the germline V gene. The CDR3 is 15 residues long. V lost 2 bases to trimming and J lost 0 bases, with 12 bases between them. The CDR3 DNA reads TGCGCCAGCAGCTTAATTAGGGACATCTCCTACGAGCAGTACTTC. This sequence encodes CASSLIRDISYEQYF.

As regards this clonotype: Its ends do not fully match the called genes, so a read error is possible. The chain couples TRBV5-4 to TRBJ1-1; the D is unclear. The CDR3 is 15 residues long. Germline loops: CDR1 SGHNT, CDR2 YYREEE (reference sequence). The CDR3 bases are TGTGCCAGCAGCTTATTTGGAGGAATGAACACTGAATCTTTCTTT. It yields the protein CASSLFGGMNTESFF.

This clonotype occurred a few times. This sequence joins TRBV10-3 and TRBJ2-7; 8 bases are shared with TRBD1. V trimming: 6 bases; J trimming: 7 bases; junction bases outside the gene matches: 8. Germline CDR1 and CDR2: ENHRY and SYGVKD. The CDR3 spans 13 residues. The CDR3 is CAIRGQGAEEQYF. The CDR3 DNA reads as TGTGCCATCAGGGGGCAGGGGGCGGAGGAGCAGTACTTC.

Written as DNA, the CDR3 is TGCAGACTACAGGGGACTAACTATGGCTACACCTTC. Translation: CRLQGTNYGYTF. This chain links TRBV29-1 with TRBJ1-2; 7 nucleotides match TRBD1. Germline loops: CDR1 SQVTM, CDR2 ANQGSEA. The CDR3 is made up of 12 amino acids.

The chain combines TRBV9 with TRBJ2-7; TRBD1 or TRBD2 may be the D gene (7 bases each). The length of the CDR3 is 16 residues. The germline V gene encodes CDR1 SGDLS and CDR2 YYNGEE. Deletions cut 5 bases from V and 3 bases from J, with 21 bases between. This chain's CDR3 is CASRGGPGGCGYEQYF. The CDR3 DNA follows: TGTGCCAGCAGAGGGGGCCCGGGGGGCTGTGGCTACGAGCAGTACTTC.

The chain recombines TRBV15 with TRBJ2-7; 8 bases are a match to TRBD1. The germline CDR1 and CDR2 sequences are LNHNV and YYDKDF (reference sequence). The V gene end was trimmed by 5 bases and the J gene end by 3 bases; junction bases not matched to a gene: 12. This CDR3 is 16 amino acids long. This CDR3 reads CATSPRDRSSDYEQYF. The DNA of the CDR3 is TGTGCCACCAGCCCCCGGGACAGGTCCTCTGACTACGAGCAGTACTTC.

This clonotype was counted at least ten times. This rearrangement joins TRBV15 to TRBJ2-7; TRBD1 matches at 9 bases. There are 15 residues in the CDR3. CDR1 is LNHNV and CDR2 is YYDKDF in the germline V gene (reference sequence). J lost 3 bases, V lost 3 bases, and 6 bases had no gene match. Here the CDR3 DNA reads TGTGCCACCAGCAGCGGGACGGGACAGGGCTACGAGCAGTACTTC. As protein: CATSSGTGQGYEQYF.

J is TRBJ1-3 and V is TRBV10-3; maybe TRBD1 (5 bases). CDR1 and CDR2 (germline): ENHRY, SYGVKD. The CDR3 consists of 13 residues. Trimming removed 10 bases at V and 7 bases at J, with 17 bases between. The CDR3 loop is CASREDGMNTIYF. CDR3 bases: TGTGCCAGCAGGGAGGACGGCATGAACACCATATATTTT.

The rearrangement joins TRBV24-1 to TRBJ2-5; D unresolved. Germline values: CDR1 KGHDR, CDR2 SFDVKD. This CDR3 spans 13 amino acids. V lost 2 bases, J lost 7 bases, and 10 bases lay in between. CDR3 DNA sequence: TGTGCCACCAGTGATTCTAGGAGAGGGACCCAGTACTTC. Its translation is CATSDSRRGTQYF.